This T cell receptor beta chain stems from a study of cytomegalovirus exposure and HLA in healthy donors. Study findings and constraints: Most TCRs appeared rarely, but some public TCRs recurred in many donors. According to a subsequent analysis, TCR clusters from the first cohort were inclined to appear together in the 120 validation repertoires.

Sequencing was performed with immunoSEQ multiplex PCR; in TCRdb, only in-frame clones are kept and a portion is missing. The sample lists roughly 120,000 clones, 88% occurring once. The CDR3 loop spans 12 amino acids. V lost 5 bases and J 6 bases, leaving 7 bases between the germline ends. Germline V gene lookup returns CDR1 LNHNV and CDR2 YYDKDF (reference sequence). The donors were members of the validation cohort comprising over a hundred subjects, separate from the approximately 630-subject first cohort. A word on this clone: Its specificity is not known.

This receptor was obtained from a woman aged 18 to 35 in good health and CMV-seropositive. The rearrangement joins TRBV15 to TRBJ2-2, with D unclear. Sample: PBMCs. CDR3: CATSLVPGELFF. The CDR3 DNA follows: TGTGCCACCAGCCTAGTCCCCGGGGAGCTGTTTTTT.